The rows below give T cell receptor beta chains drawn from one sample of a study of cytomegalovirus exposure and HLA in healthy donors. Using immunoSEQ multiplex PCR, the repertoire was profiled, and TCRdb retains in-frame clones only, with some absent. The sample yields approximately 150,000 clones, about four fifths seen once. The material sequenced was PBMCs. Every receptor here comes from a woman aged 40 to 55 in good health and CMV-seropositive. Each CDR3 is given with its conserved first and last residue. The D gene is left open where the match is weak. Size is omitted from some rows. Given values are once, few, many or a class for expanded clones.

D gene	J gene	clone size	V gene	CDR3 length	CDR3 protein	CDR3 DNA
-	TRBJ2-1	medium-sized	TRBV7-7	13	CASSPDRYNEQFF	TGTGCTAGCAGCCCCGACAGATACAATGAGCAGTTCTTC
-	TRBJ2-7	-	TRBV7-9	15	CASSLDSGGVYEQYF	TGTGCCAGCAGCTTAGATAGTGGCGGGGTTTACGAGCAGTACTTC
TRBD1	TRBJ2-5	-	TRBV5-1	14	CASSPTGVQETQYF	TGCGCCAGCAGCCCAACAGGGGTTCAAGAGACCCAGTACTTC
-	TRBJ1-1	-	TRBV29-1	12	CSGGAGGTEAFF	TGCAGCGGTGGGGCGGGAGGCACTGAAGCTTTCTTT
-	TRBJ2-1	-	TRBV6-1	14	CASSLWSGYNEQFF	TGTGCCAGCAGTTTATGGAGTGGCTACAATGAGCAGTTCTTC
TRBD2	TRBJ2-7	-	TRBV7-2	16	CASSLGSGRITYEQYF	TGTGCCAGCAGCTTAGGTAGCGGGAGAATAACCTACGAGCAGTACTTC
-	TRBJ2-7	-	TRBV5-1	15	CASSRSGDTPYEQYF	TGCGCCAGCAGCCGCTCAGGGGACACCCCCTACGAGCAGTACTTC
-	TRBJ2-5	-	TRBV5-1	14	CASSLLGVQETQYF	TGCGCCAGCAGCTTACTCGGGGTGCAAGAGACCCAGTACTTC
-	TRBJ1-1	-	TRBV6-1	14	CASSFQGQGTEAFF	TGTGCCAGCAGTTTCCAGGGGCAGGGCACTGAAGCTTTCTTT
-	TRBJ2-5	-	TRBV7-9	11	CASSLSETQYF	TGTGCCAGCAGCTTGAGTGAGACCCAGTACTTC
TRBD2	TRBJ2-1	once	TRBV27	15	CASSLVGAGEDEQFF	TGTGCCAGCAGTTTAGTGGGAGCGGGAGAGGATGAGCAGTTCTTC
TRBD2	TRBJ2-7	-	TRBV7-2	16	CASSPNQGTSGSGMYF	TGTGCCAGCAGCCCCAACCAAGGGACTAGCGGGAGCGGTATGTACTTC
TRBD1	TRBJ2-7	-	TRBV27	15	CASSPRTGSLYEQYF	TGTGCCAGCAGTCCCCGGACAGGGTCCCTCTACGAGCAGTACTTC
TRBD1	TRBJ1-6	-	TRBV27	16	CASSSDGTGSISPLHF	TGTGCCAGCAGTTCAGACGGGACAGGGAGTATATCACCCCTCCACTTT
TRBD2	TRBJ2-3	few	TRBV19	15	CASSSLAGYTDTQYF	TGTGCCAGTAGTTCCTTAGCGGGATACACAGATACGCAGTATTTT
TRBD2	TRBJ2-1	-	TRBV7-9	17	CASTSDGRESSYNEQFF	TGTGCCAGCACCTCGGATGGGCGGGAGAGCTCCTACAATGAGCAGTTCTTC
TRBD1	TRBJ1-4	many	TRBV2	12	CASSGTGEKLFF	TGTGCCAGCAGCGGGACAGGGGAAAAACTGTTTTTT
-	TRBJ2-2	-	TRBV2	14	CASILEGNTGELFF	TGTGCCAGCATCCTTGAGGGAAACACCGGGGAGCTGTTTTTT
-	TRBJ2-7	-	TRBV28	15	CASSLGDILSYEQYF	TGTGCCAGCAGTTTAGGGGACATCCTCTCCTACGAGCAGTACTTC
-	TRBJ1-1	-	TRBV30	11	CAWSRGGPAFF	TGTGCCTGGAGTCGCGGGGGGCCGGCTTTCTTT
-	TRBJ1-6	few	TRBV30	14	CAWSVGGLGSPLHF	TGTGCCTGGAGTGTAGGGGGTTTGGGTTCACCCCTCCACTTT
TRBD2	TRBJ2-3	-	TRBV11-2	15	CASSLVAGSTDTQYF	TGTGCCAGCAGCTTGGTAGCGGGGAGCACAGATACGCAGTATTTT
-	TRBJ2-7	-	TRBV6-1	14	CASSVSQSSYEQYF	TGTGCCAGCAGTGTATCACAGAGCTCCTACGAGCAGTACTTC
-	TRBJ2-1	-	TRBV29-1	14	CSVDGKEVYNEQFF	TGCAGCGTTGATGGCAAGGAGGTCTACAATGAGCAGTTCTTC
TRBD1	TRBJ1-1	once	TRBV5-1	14	CASSQQGMNTEAFF	TGCGCCAGCAGCCAACAGGGGATGAACACTGAAGCTTTCTTT